Listed below are T cell receptor beta chains from one sample, sequenced in a study of metastatic and nonmetastatic thyroid tumors. TCRdb called clones again from the PCR reads with MiXCR. The top ten hold roughly 7.8% of the sample, which has around 20,000 clones, roughly 23% seen once. What was sequenced was adjacent normal tissue. The receptor source for this set is a female donor with papillary thyroid cancer or a benign thyroid nodule (not recorded which). Some clones in this sample may be carry-over from other donors' samples. The CDR3 runs from the conserved cysteine through the conserved F or W. Fields, in order: CDR3 length, J gene, V gene, clone size, D gene, CDR3 DNA, CDR3 protein. A D gene is named only where the DNA matches it firmly. The size of a clone is reported for some rows only, either as once, few or many, or as a class for expanded clones.

>16|TRBJ2-7|TRBV11-2|-|-
TGTGCCAGCAGCTTATTTTCCAGAGCTCTCTCCTACGAGCAGTACTTC
CASSLFSRALSYEQYF
>12|TRBJ2-7|TRBV2|few|-
TGTGCCAGCAGGCGGGACACCTACGAGCAGTACTTC
CASRRDTYEQYF
>16|TRBJ2-5|TRBV14|many|-
TGTGCCAGCAGCCAAGAAAAGAAGGTTGGTTGGGAGACCCAGTACTTC
CASSQEKKVGWETQYF
>15|TRBJ2-2|TRBV6-2/TRBV6-3|-|TRBD2
TGTGCCAGCAGTTACTTCACCGGGGGGAGCGGGGAGCTGTTTTTT
CASSYFTGGSGELFF
>16|TRBJ1-4|TRBV24-1|few|TRBD1
TGTGCCACCAGTGAACGCAGCCTTGGACAGGGGGGAAAACTGTTTTTT
CATSERSLGQGGKLFF
>14|TRBJ1-2|TRBV5-6|few|-
TGTGCCAGCAGCTTGATACGGGCCCTTAATGGCTACACCTTC
CASSLIRALNGYTF
>15|TRBJ1-1|TRBV28|-|-
TGTGCCAGCAGCCCGGTTAGAGGAAGGAGCACTGAAGCTTTCTTT
CASSPVRGRSTEAFF
>12|TRBJ2-7|TRBV12-3/TRBV12-4|-|-
TGTGCCAGCAGTTTAGACCACATGGAGCAGTACTTC
CASSLDHMEQYF
>18|TRBJ1-1|TRBV28|-|-
TGTGCCAGCAGTTTTTTTAGGGGCGATATCTCCGTGAACACTGAAGCTTTCTTT
CASSFFRGDISVNTEAFF
>15|TRBJ2-2|TRBV9|-|-
TGTGCCAGCAGCGCGCTCGATCCCTCCACCGGGGAGCTGTTTTTT
CASSALDPSTGELFF
>17|TRBJ1-2|TRBV6-2/TRBV6-3|-|-
TGTGCCAGCATTGGTGGTACAAGGAGAAGTCGACGGTATGGCTACACCTTC
CASIGGTRRSRRYGYTF
>14|TRBJ1-5|TRBV11-3|few|-
TGTGCCAGCAGCTCCTGTGAAAGGAATCAGCCCCAGCATTTT
CASSSCERNQPQHF
>14|TRBJ2-5|TRBV6-1|few|-
TGTGCCAGCAGTGAATCTTGGAGCCAAGAGACCCAGTACTTC
CASSESWSQETQYF
>14|TRBJ2-3|TRBV27|-|-
TGTGCCAGCAGCCAATCACGCCTCACAGATACGCAGTATTTT
CASSQSRLTDTQYF
>15|TRBJ2-1|TRBV12-3/TRBV12-4|few|TRBD2
TGTGCCAGCATCCCAATATCTAGCGGGAGGGAAGAGCAGTTCTTC
CASIPISSGREEQFF
>14|TRBJ2-7|TRBV28|-|TRBD1
TGTGCCAGCCGCACGGGGGGGACAGGGGTCGAGCAGTACTTC
CASRTGGTGVEQYF
>13|TRBJ2-4|TRBV2|-|-
TGTACCAGCAGGAGGGGCCCGGAGGACATTCTGTACTTC
CTSRRGPEDILYF
>11|TRBJ2-1|TRBV12-3/TRBV12-4|-|-
TGTGCCAGCAGTTTAGTACATGAGCAGTTCTTC
CASSLVHEQFF
>14|TRBJ2-5|TRBV24-1|-|TRBD1
TGTGCCACCAGTAGCGAAGGGGGCTATGAGACCCAGTACTTC
CATSSEGGYETQYF
>12|TRBJ1-4|TRBV7-2|medium-sized|-
TGTGCCAGCAGCCTTGCCACAGGGAAACTGTTTTTT
CASSLATGKLFF
>13|TRBJ1-5|TRBV19|few|-
TGTGCCAGTAGTAGGGCGGCGGGGCAGCCCCAGCATTTT
CASSRAAGQPQHF
>15|TRBJ1-1|TRBV19|few|-
TGTGCCAGTAGTATTATCACCAGGGAGAACACTGAAGCTTTCTTT
CASSIITRENTEAFF
>17|TRBJ1-2|TRBV5-4|-|TRBD1
TGTGCCAGCAGCCTGGAGGCAGGACAGGGCCCACCAGGAGGCTACACCTTC
CASSLEAGQGPPGGYTF
>16|TRBJ2-7|TRBV7-6|medium-sized|TRBD1
TGTGCCAGCAGCCTAGGACAGGGCGGAGGGATCTACGAGCAGTACTTC
CASSLGQGGGIYEQYF
>17|TRBJ2-6|TRBV27|few|-
TGTGCCAGCAGTTTATTAAATGGGCCTGGGGGGGCCAACGTCCTGACTTTC
CASSLLNGPGGANVLTF
>13|TRBJ2-3|TRBV5-1|many|-
TGCGCCAGCAGCGCAGGGAGCACAGATACGCAGTATTTT
CASSAGSTDTQYF
>15|TRBJ2-5|TRBV5-5|many|-
TGTGCCAGCAGCTTGGTCCCAGGCCTTACGGAGACCCAGTACTTC
CASSLVPGLTETQYF
>13|TRBJ1-4|TRBV30|-|-
TGTGCCTGGAAAACCTTCCCCAATGAAAAACTGTTTTTT
CAWKTFPNEKLFF
>13|TRBJ1-5|TRBV7-2|medium-sized|-
TGTGCCAGCAGCTTAGCCCACGGTCAGCCCCAGCATTTT
CASSLAHGQPQHF
>14|TRBJ2-3|TRBV11-2|many|TRBD2
TGTGCCAGCAGCTTGGGGGGAGGGACCGAGGGGCAGTATTTT
CASSLGGGTEGQYF
>18|TRBJ2-1|TRBV6-2/TRBV6-3|-|TRBD1
TGTGCCAGCAGTTACGAGGGACAGGGGGTATCGGGCTACAATGAGCAGTTCTTC
CASSYEGQGVSGYNEQFF
>13|TRBJ2-2|TRBV6-1|few|TRBD2
TGTGCCAGCAGTCGAGCGGGGGCCGGGGAGCTGTTTTTT
CASSRAGAGELFF
>12|TRBJ1-3|TRBV6-1|few|TRBD1
TGTGCCAGCAGTGAGAGAGAGACAGGGATCGTTTTT
CASSERETGIVF
>13|TRBJ2-1|TRBV27|few|-
TGTGCCAGCAGTTTACGCCCCTACAATGAGCAGTTCTTC
CASSLRPYNEQFF
>13|TRBJ1-2|TRBV6-5|-|-
TGTGCCAGCAGTTACTGGGGGGGGGACGGCTACACCTTC
CASSYWGGDGYTF
>15|TRBJ1-1|TRBV5-1|many|-
TGCGCCAGCAGCTTGCCGGACGGGGCAATCACTGAAGCTTTCTTT
CASSLPDGAITEAFF
>15|TRBJ2-7|TRBV12-3/TRBV12-4|many|TRBD1
TGTGCCAGCAGTTGGGGCGACAGGGGGATCTACGAGCAGTACTTC
CASSWGDRGIYEQYF